In this sample, the clone carrying this T cell receptor (beta chain) turned up once. This CDR3 contains 12 residues. V shed 4 bases and J shed 7 bases, with 10 bases lying between them. Germline assignment: CDR1 SNHLY and CDR2 FYNNEI. Some clones are missing from TCRdb's copy, which holds only in-frame ones; the method was immunoSEQ multiplex PCR. This table holds over 85,000 clones, around 90% found once. This sample was taken from a study of blood T cell repertoires in COVID-19. Overall study context: Spain, Italy and the United States supplied samples that represented acute and convalescent COVID-19.

Sequencing input: peripheral blood. The J gene is TRBJ1-1, the V gene TRBV2; no definite D call. The sequence derives from a young man with acute or convalescent COVID-19. The CDR3 here is CASSVIEIEAFF. The CDR3 coding sequence is TGTGCCAGCAGTGTCATAGAGATTGAAGCTTTCTTT.